This TCR beta chain appears in the sequencing data of a study of cytomegalovirus exposure and HLA in healthy donors. Use of 60 Vbeta and 13 Jbeta primers characterized the PCR. Data came from immunoSEQ multiplex PCR; TCRdb stores just in-frame clones and leaves some out. The sample carries around 80,000 clones, 10% recorded once. The CDR3 runs to 14 residues. V was cut by 3 bases and J by 6 bases, with 13 bases left in between. Germline CDR1 is SGDLS and CDR2 is YYNGEE. This clone was found a few times. What it binds is unknown. Broader study findings: In vitro data verified a few CMV-associated chains as specific for CMV antigens.

The V and J genes are TRBV9 and TRBJ1-5; D may be TRBD1 (6 bases). This TCR was recovered from a man in his fifties or sixties in good health and CMV-seropositive. Sequenced input: PBMCs. This chain's CDR3 is CASSERGGGQPQHF. The CDR3, as DNA: TGTGCCAGCAGCGAGAGGGGGGGCGGTCAGCCCCAGCATTTT.